This T cell receptor (beta chain) was captured by sequencing in a study of control samples from healthy donors and cancer patients. This table comes from immunoSEQ multiplex PCR, and its TCRdb copy is limited to in-frame clones, with some not included. The data show fewer than 120,000 clones, approximately 90% seen once. With V trimmed by 5 bases and J by 3 bases, 6 bases remained unmatched. CDR3 length: 14 amino acids. The germline CDR1 and CDR2 sequences are MNHEY and SVGAGI. Material for sequencing was PBMCs. The chain combines TRBV6-5 with TRBJ2-5; 7 positions match TRBD2. The TCR originated in a woman aged 60-70 years with lung cancer. Written as DNA, the CDR3 is TGTGCCAGCAGTAGGGGCCTAGCGGAAGAGACCCAGTACTTC. Its protein is CASSRGLAEETQYF.